This T cell receptor beta chain originates from a study of cytomegalovirus exposure and HLA in healthy donors. Notes on the study in general: CMV serostatus was the sole immune exposure information available.

The CDR3 totals 14 residues. Looked up from germline, CDR1 is SGHRS and CDR2 is YFSETQ. Trimming pared 1 base from V and 5 bases from J, leaving 10 bases between. PCR involved 60 Vbeta and 13 Jbeta primers. Data came from immunoSEQ multiplex PCR; TCRdb stores just in-frame clones and leaves some out. The sample gives about 160,000 clones, 80% of which show up once; 4% to 5% is in the top ten. Worth noting for this clone: What it binds is not known.

The sample consisted of PBMCs. This rearrangement joins TRBV5-1 to TRBJ2-1; D remains unclear. The sequence was collected from a young man in good health and CMV-seronegative. Here the CDR3 DNA reads TGCGCCAGCAGCTTGATGCCTAGAGACAATGAGCAGTTCTTC. Its protein is CASSLMPRDNEQFF.